The present entry profiles one T cell receptor beta chain with its context. The specificity of this receptor is unknown. No clone much larger than this one lies a single base away; base qualities are absent. TCRbeta CDR3 regions were amplified from genomic DNA using the immunoSEQ Assay, a bias-controlled multiplex PCR. The authors processed their data as follows. The number of nucleated cells in each sample was estimated from the amplification of reference gene primers within the assay. Sequence reads were collapsed and filtered to measure the absolute abundance of every unique TCRbeta CDR3 rearrangement. Productive Simpson clonality was computed per sample as the square root of Simpson's diversity index over productive rearrangements. Not all clones reach the TCRdb copy of this immuneACCESS table, which keeps in-frame sequences only. Checked studies attribute under half of the gap to unresolved V genes and leave the rest unexplained. D and trimming were read from the DNA, whereas the V and J calls and clone size are those reported in that table. The sample yields about 400,000 clones; about 90% were counted once. The ten biggest clones cover 1.7% of the sample.

This entry belongs to a study of blood T cell repertoires in COVID-19 (dated by TCRdb to the early 2020s). Concerning the study at large: Samples covering the acute and convalescent phases of COVID-19 were provided by collaborators in the United States, Italy and Spain. The material from the prospective study consisted of cDNA or gDNA derived from T cells, B-cell-depleted T cells, or PBMCs. Subjects who had been exposed to COVID-19, were actively infected with it, or had recovered from it provided the deeply sampled blood TCRbeta repertoires that made up the dataset. A freely available public database, intended as a resource for researchers studying the immune response to SARS-CoV-2, is where the repertoires were released. The samples were drawn from the first 160 participants of the ongoing ImmuneRACE study and from more than 1,000 subjects provided by 6 global collaborators. A de-identified subject ID, COVID-19 status, age in years and sex were almost always included in the sample metadata. HLA class I and class II types, where available, came from metadata supplied by the sample provider rather than from assay-based typing. Summary of the overall study and its limitations: Clinical and demographic metadata were provided uncurated, with the amount varying by source and participant.

In the prospective study, participants were about 18 to 95 years old, resided in approximately 22 geographic areas of the United States, and were enrolled through a virtual design. To assign participants to cohorts, the prospective study relied on clinical history that participants themselves reported in a screening survey and a study questionnaire. ImmuneRACE Cohort 3 recovered participants were defined by two consecutive negative NP/OP PCR tests, healthcare professional clearance, or symptom resolution. In the prospective study, mobile phlebotomists collected whole blood, serum and a nasopharyngeal or oropharyngeal swab from each participant. Prospective study participants could optionally give additional blood draws and questionnaires over an approximately two-month period. Blood samples from the prospective study were shipped frozen or at room temperature prior to DNA extraction. The CDR3 goes from the cysteine to the phenylalanine over 17 residues. Only the CDR3 portion is preserved as DNA: 51 bases, with reading frame beginning at the first base. V is pruned by 3 bases and J by 3 bases, leaving 11 bases of the junction without a gene match. CDR1 GTSNPN and CDR2 SVGIG are derived from the germline V gene (reference sequence).

Sequenced input: PBMCs or T cells enriched from blood (not recorded which). The receptor was isolated from a woman aged 25 to 39 who had recovered from COVID-19. Recombination joined TRBV30 with TRBJ2-1, and 10 junctional nucleotides match TRBD2. The nucleotide sequence reads TGTGCCTGGAGATCACTAGCGGGACCCGAGATCTACAATGAGCAGTTCTTC. The resulting protein is CAWRSLAGPEIYNEQFF.